This record covers a single TCR beta chain. This entry comes from a study of blood T cell repertoires in COVID-19. Germline values: CDR1 SEHNR, CDR2 FQNEAQ (reference sequence). V was pared by 0 bases and J by 7 bases, with 10 bases between. The CDR3 is 15 amino acids. Assay: immunoSEQ multiplex PCR; the TCRdb copy retains only in-frame clones and omits some. The data hold about 400,000 clones, with around 87% observed a single time. The sequencing sample was made of peripheral blood. J is TRBJ1-6 and V is TRBV7-9; D ambiguous. The sequence was obtained from a human donor in a cohort sampled during active COVID-19. CDR3 sequence reads: CASSLAPAGNSPLHF. The CDR3 DNA sequence: TGTGCCAGCAGCTTAGCGCCCGCAGGCAATTCACCCCTCCACTTT.